This is a list of T cell receptor beta chains from one sample in a study of CD8+ T cells in alopecia areata. Profiling relied on immunoSEQ multiplex PCR, and the TCRdb table lists in-frame clones only, not all of them. This table has roughly 150,000 clones, around 47% appearing once. Specimen: CD4+ T cells sorted from blood. These receptors were obtained from a human donor with alopecia areata. CDR3s include the opening cysteine and the closing phenylalanine or tryptophan. Fields, in order: D gene, V gene, J gene, CDR3 length, CDR3 protein. A D gene is named only where the DNA matches it firmly.

D: .; V: TRBV27; J: TRBJ1-1; length: 15; CDR3: CASSLTQGRNTEAFF
D: .; V: TRBV19; J: TRBJ2-5; length: 12; CDR3: CASSIGRETQYF
D: .; V: TRBV29-1; J: TRBJ2-5; length: 11; CDR3: CSVVTGGAQYF
D: .; V: TRBV19; J: TRBJ2-3; length: 13; CDR3: CASSSPVADTQYF
D: TRBD1; V: TRBV5-1; J: TRBJ2-7; length: 14; CDR3: CASSLADRGDEQYF
D: .; V: TRBV4-1; J: TRBJ1-2; length: 14; CDR3: CASSQDSGRGGYTF
D: TRBD1; V: TRBV30; J: TRBJ1-5; length: 12; CDR3: CAWGGGKGPQHF
D: TRBD2; V: TRBV7-3; J: TRBJ2-7; length: 13; CDR3: CASSLGGPYEQYF
D: .; V: TRBV9; J: TRBJ1-2; length: 18; CDR3: CASSVGPHTLSAPGGYTF
D: .; V: TRBV29-1; J: TRBJ2-1; length: 10; CDR3: CSVGPGEQFF
D: TRBD2; V: TRBV30; J: TRBJ2-1; length: 15; CDR3: CAWSQTSGKGGEQFF
D: TRBD1; V: TRBV2; J: TRBJ1-5; length: 14; CDR3: CASRRTGVGQPQHF
D: TRBD2; V: TRBV5-1; J: TRBJ2-1; length: 16; CDR3: CASSAILAGGSNEQFF
D: TRBD1; V: TRBV28; J: TRBJ2-3; length: 16; CDR3: CASSDRDRGYTDTQYF
D: .; V: TRBV6-5; J: TRBJ1-3; length: 11; CDR3: CASSYLDTIYF
D: TRBD1; V: TRBV2; J: TRBJ2-6; length: 17; CDR3: CASSRDSVHSGANVLTF
D: .; V: TRBV4-2; J: TRBJ1-2; length: 14; CDR3: CASSQESAGVGYTF
D: .; V: TRBV15; J: TRBJ1-1; length: 15; CDR3: CATSREDFPNTEAFF
D: .; V: TRBV5-1; J: TRBJ1-1; length: 14; CDR3: CASSLAPELTEAFF
D: .; V: TRBV29-1; J: TRBJ2-1; length: 13; CDR3: CSVAFQAFNEQFF
D: .; V: TRBV7-2; J: TRBJ2-7; length: 15; CDR3: CASSLGRGISYEQYF
D: .; V: TRBV7-9; J: TRBJ2-6; length: 12; CDR3: CASSPGANVLTF